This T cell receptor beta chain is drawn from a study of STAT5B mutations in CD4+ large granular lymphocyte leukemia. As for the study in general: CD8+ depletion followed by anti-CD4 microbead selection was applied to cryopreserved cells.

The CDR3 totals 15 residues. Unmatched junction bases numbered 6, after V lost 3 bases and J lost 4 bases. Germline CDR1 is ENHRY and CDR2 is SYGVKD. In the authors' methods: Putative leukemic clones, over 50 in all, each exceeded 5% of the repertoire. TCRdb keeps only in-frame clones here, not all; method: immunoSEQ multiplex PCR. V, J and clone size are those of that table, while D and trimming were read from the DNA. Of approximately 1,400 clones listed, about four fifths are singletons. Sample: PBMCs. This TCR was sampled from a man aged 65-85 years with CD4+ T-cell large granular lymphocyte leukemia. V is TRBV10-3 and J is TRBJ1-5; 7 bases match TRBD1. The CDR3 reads CAISDLAGGNQPQHF. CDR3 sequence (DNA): TGTGCCATCAGTGACCTTGCAGGGGGAAATCAGCCCCAGCATTTT.